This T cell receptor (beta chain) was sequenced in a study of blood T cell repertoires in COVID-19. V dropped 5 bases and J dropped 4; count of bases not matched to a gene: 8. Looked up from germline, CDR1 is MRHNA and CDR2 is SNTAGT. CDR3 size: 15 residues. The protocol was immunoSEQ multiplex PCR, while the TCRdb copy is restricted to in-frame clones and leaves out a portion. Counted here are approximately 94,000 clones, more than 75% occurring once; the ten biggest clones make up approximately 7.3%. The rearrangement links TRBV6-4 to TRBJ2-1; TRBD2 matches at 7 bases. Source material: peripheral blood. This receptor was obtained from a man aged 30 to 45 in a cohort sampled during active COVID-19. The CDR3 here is CASSPLSGAYNEQFF. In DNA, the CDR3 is TGTGCCAGCAGTCCCCTGAGCGGGGCATACAATGAGCAGTTCTTC.